The sample holds many counts of the clone carrying this T cell receptor beta chain. Arm-PCR with iRepertoire HTBI primers amplified the CDR3 regions for these TCR beta libraries. TCRdb redid the calling of the multiplex PCR reads with MiXCR, one entry per CDR3 protein. The sample has 350,000 to 550,000 distinct CDR3 sequences, about a sixth seen once; the top ten hold roughly 23%. The time point here: newly diagnosed GD, antithyroid drugs for less than 3 months. Researchers made the TCR library from RNA that was extracted from PBMCs. The data were taken from a study of regulatory T cells in long-lasting Graves disease. Across the whole study: Antithyroid drug use was under 3 months in newly diagnosed Graves' patients.

The CDR3 is 13 residues long. Germline V gene sequence: CDR1 GTSNPN, CDR2 SVGIG (reference sequence). J was trimmed by 7 bases and V by 0 bases; bases with no gene match: 4. Another study also made use of these data, one on T cells in Graves' hyperthyroidism and ophthalmopathy.

The sequencing here drew on peripheral blood mononuclear cells (PBMCs), taken at new diagnosis, from a patient treated with antithyroid drugs. This chain uses TRBV30 with TRBJ2-3, with TRBD2 matching over 7 bases. The sequence was obtained from a woman in her late teens or twenties with Graves disease. CDR3 in amino acids: CAWSVLAPHTQYF. CDR3 in DNA: TGTGCCTGGAGTGTACTAGCGCCACATACGCAGTATTTT.